These 4 T cell receptor beta chains were all obtained from the same sample, sequenced in a study of T-cell reconstitution after alpha-beta-depleted transplantation in children. The library targeted TCRbeta and was prepared with unique molecular identifiers. TCRdb used MiXCR to reprocess the PCR reads, holding one entry per CDR3 protein. The table records over 150,000 distinct CDR3 sequences, roughly 6.3% of them present only once. The source was PBMCs, collected before TCRalphabeta/CD19-depleted stem cell transplant. These receptors were collected from a girl under two years old with combined immunodeficiency, due to receive a stem cell transplant.

This clonotype was observed many times. The genes are TRBV14 and TRBJ2-5; 7 positions agree with TRBD1. This CDR3 spans 15 amino acids. With 3 bases clipped from V and 2 bases from J, the junction kept 6 bases outside the gene matches. Germline V lookup: CDR1 SGHDN, CDR2 FVKESK. DNA for the CDR3: TGTGCCAGCAGCCAGTTGAGGGGGCCGCAAGAGACCCAGTACTTC. Protein sequence: CASSQLRGPQETQYF.

This clonotype was counted many times. The genes are TRBV27 and TRBJ2-2; tentatively, D is TRBD2 (5 bases). This CDR3 is 14 amino acids long. CDR1 is MNHEY and CDR2 is SMNVEV in the germline V gene (reference sequence). Trimming removed 3 bases at V and 1 base at J, with 6 bases between. The chain's CDR3 is CASSFRGNTGELFF. CDR3 nucleotides: TGTGCCAGCAGTTTTCGGGGGAACACCGGGGAGCTGTTTTTT.

The table lists this clonotype with many counts. This chain links TRBV7-2 with TRBJ2-7, with TRBD2 as a possible D gene (5 bases). Germline V gives CDR1 SGHTA, CDR2 FQGNSA. CDR3 length: 14 amino acids. V was cut by 6 bases and J by 4 bases, with 16 bases left in between. CDR3 coding DNA: TGTGCCAGCAGTCCAAGGCTCCCGGGGTACGAGCAGTACTTC. Translating it yields CASSPRLPGYEQYF. Drawing the rest from reference TRBV7-2 and TRBJ2-7, the complete variable domain is GAGVSQSPSNKVTEKGKDVELRCDPISGHTALYWYRQSLGQGLEFLIYFQGNSAPDKSGLPSDRFSAERTGGSVSTLTIQRTQQEDSAVYLCASSPRLPGYEQYFGPGTRLTVT.

There are many counts of this clonotype. The rearrangement links TRBV10-3 to TRBJ2-7, with TRBD2 matching over 7 bases. There are 14 residues in the CDR3. The germline CDR1 and CDR2 sequences are ENHRY and SYGVKD. Germline trimming cut 2 bases from V and 4 bases from J; bases unmatched to any gene: 5. The CDR3 coding sequence is TGTGCCATCAGTGAGGGCGCTAGCGGATACGAGCAGTACTTC. Its protein is CAISEGASGYEQYF.